Presented here are 22 T cell receptor beta chains from one specimen sequenced in a study of beta chain features in type 1 diabetes. Findings of the study overall: People with Type 1 diabetes carried modestly yet significantly shorter TCRB CDR3s in all four CD4+ subsets.

What these receptors recognize is not known. The isolated RNA, all of it, was reverse transcribed, so expressed TCRB transcripts were what got sequenced. Libraries were prepared by immunoSEQ multiplex PCR; TCRdb keeps only in-frame clonotypes and omits some of them. Altogether around 690,000 clones are present, roughly 12% being singletons, with the ten largest covering 0.09% to 0.15%. The sample taken for sequencing was naive CD4+ T cells from blood. Every receptor here comes from a man aged 25 to 45 with type 1 diabetes.

This clone was detected only a few times. This chain connects TRBV6-6 to TRBJ2-7; D might be TRBD1 (6 bases). CDR1 is MNHNY, CDR2 SVGAGI, per germline (reference sequence). This CDR3 spans 14 amino acids. Trimming took 8 bases from V and 0 from J, leaving 14 bases between them. The chain's CDR3 is CASWDILGSYEQYF. The CDR3 coding sequence is TGTGCCAGCTGGGACATTTTAGGCTCCTACGAGCAGTACTTC.

The chain combines TRBV4-2 with TRBJ2-3; D may be TRBD2 (5 bases). The CDR3 consists of 13 residues. Looked up from germline, CDR1 is LGHNA and CDR2 is YNFKEQ. V was pared by 0 bases and J by 5 bases, with 6 bases between. The CDR3 DNA reads TGTGCCAGCAGCCAAGATCGGGAAGATACGCAGTATTTT. Translated, it gives CASSQDREDTQYF.

The chain uses TRBV6-5 and TRBJ2-6, with D perhaps given as TRBD1 or TRBD2 (6 bases each). Trimming took off 10 bases at V and 0 bases at J, with 10 bases between the two ends. The length of the CDR3 is 14 residues. Germline V CDR1 and CDR2: MNHEY, SVGAGI. The CDR3 nucleotides read TGTGCCACCTCGGGGGCCTCTGGGGCCAACGTCCTGACTTTC. Protein product: CATSGASGANVLTF.

V usage is TRBV28 and J usage is TRBJ1-2, with TRBD1 matching 7 bases. This CDR3 region has 14 residues. The junction had 6 bases not matched to a gene; V was cut back by 5 bases and J by 3 bases. CDR1 and CDR2 from the germline V gene are MDHEN and SYDVKM. CDR3 sequence (DNA): TGTGCCAGCAGTCCGTGGGACAGATACTATGGCTACACCTTC. Translating it yields CASSPWDRYYGYTF.

The chain is built from TRBV11-2 and TRBJ2-1; 8 bases map to TRBD1. V shed 2 bases and J 4 bases; nucleotides not matched to a gene: 7. Germline V gene sequence: CDR1 SGHAT, CDR2 FQNNGV. CDR3 size: 16 residues. Here the CDR3 reads CASSLTTGARYNEQFF. In DNA form, the CDR3 reads TGTGCCAGCAGCTTAACGACAGGGGCCCGTTACAATGAGCAGTTCTTC.

This clone has only a few counts. The rearrangement links TRBV6-5 to TRBJ2-6; D gene uncertain. In germline, CDR1 is MNHEY, CDR2 SVGAGI. The CDR3 totals 15 residues. The germline V and J ends were trimmed by 5 bases and 0 bases, with 8 bases remaining between them. The CDR3 nucleotides are TGTGCCAGCAGTCCACCTAACTCTGGGGCCAACGTCCTGACTTTC. Its translation: CASSPPNSGANVLTF.

The rearrangement links TRBV5-8 to TRBJ1-4; D unclear. The length of the CDR3 is 11 residues. Trimming pared 1 base from V and 8 bases from J, leaving 3 bases between. Germline V gives CDR1 SGHTS, CDR2 YDEGEE. CDR3 loop: CASSLYEKLFF. The CDR3 DNA reads TGTGCCAGCAGCTTGTACGAAAAACTGTTTTTT.

This clone was seen a handful of times. The chain has TRBV7-9 and TRBJ1-2, with 8 bases lining up with TRBD1. The CDR3 runs 14 residues. V lost 5 bases to trimming and J lost 3 bases; unmatched junction nucleotides: 5. Germline values: CDR1 SEHNR, CDR2 FQNEAQ (reference sequence). The chain's CDR3 is CASSPGQEYYGYTF. In DNA, the CDR3 is TGTGCCAGCAGCCCGGGACAGGAATACTATGGCTACACCTTC.

This clone came up a few times. V is TRBV7-2 and J is TRBJ2-7; TRBD1 matches 7 bases. Looked up from germline, CDR1 is SGHTA and CDR2 is FQGNSA. This CDR3 has 14 amino acids. Trimming at V came to 5 bases and at J to 5 bases, leaving 9 bases not matched to a gene. The CDR3 nucleotides are TGTGCCAGCAGCGCTCGACAGGGTGGACACGAGCAGTACTTC. This encodes CASSARQGGHEQYF.

The gene calls are TRBV28 and TRBJ1-2; a weak D match, TRBD1 (5 bases). Trimming shortened V by 5 bases and J by 8 bases, and 18 bases separated the two germline ends. Per germline, CDR1 MDHEN and CDR2 SYDVKM. The CDR3 is 14 residues long. CDR3 loop: CASSGDGTVGGYTF. In DNA form, the CDR3 reads TGTGCCAGCAGTGGCGATGGGACGGTGGGCGGCTACACCTTC.

This clone was found a few times. This rearrangement joins TRBV7-9 to TRBJ1-1, with D unresolved. CDR3 size: 19 residues. Per the germline V gene, CDR1 is SEHNR and CDR2 is FQNEAQ (reference sequence). Trimming took 5 bases from V and 0 from J, leaving 25 bases between them. The CDR3 reads CASSPPRVNPGKVNTEAFF. DNA of the CDR3: TGTGCCAGCAGCCCCCCCCGGGTAAACCCCGGCAAAGTGAACACTGAAGCTTTCTTT.

About this clone itself: At one end, the junction sequence differs from germline, possibly due to a read error. The rearrangement joins TRBV6-5 to TRBJ2-5; D is possibly TRBD1 or TRBD2 (5 bases each). The CDR3 totals 14 residues. The germline V gene encodes CDR1 MNHEY and CDR2 SVGAGI. CDR3 coding DNA: TGTGCCAGCAGTTACTCGGGGACCCAACAGACCCAGTACTTC. Translation gives CASSYSGTQQTQYF.

The CDR3 sequence: CASSKDRAQETQYF. CDR3 bases: TGTGCCAGCAGTAAGGACAGGGCCCAAGAGACCCAGTACTTC. The V and J genes are TRBV25-1 and TRBJ2-5, with 8 bases matching TRBD1. There are 14 residues in the CDR3. Germline values: CDR1 MGHDK, CDR2 SYGVNS. The ends lost 5 bases at V and 1 base at J; junction bases unmatched: 3. Variable domain in full (rest from reference TRBV25-1 and TRBJ2-5): EADIYQTPRYLVIGTGKKITLECSQTMGHDKMYWYQQDPGMELHLIHYSYGVNSTEKGDLSSESTVSRIRTEHFPLTLESARPSHTSQYLCASSKDRAQETQYFGPGTRLLVL.

This clone appeared a few times. V and J are TRBV18 and TRBJ2-5, with TRBD2 matching 7 bases. In germline, CDR1 is KGHSH, CDR2 LQKENI. Germline trimming cut 8 bases from V and 0 bases from J; bases unmatched to any gene: 6. This CDR3 has 14 residues. CDR3 nucleotide sequence: TGTGCCAGCCTCGGTCGGGGGGACCAAGAGACCCAGTACTTC. Amino acid sequence: CASLGRGDQETQYF. Drawing the rest from reference TRBV18 and TRBJ2-5, the complete variable domain is NAGVMQNPRHLVRRRGQEARLRCSPMKGHSHVYWYRQLPEEGLKFMVYLQKENIIDESGMPKERFSAEFPKEGPSILRIQQVVRGDSAAYFCASLGRGDQETQYFGPGTRLLVL.

This clone was counted only a few times. The genes are TRBV10-3 and TRBJ1-1; 11 bases are shared with TRBD1. The CDR3 extends over 12 amino acids. Germline CDR1 and CDR2: ENHRY and SYGVKD. J gave up 11 bases and V 10 bases, and 9 bases lay outside the gene matches. CDR3 in amino acids: CATQGQGAPAFF. The DNA of the CDR3 is TGTGCCACCCAAGGACAGGGGGCTCCTGCTTTCTTT.

The V call is TRBV7-3, the J call TRBJ2-7; 8 bases agree with TRBD1. From germline, CDR1 is SGHTA and CDR2 FQGTGA. The CDR3 is 14 residues long. The V segment lost 1 base and the J segment 6 bases; nucleotides outside the gene matches: 5. In nucleotides, the CDR3 is TGTGCCAGCAGCTTAAATCAGGGGGCGGCCGAGCAGTACTTC. Translation: CASSLNQGAAEQYF. Using reference TRBV7-3 and TRBJ2-7 for the parts outside the CDR3, the full variable domain is GAGVSQTPSNKVTEKGKYVELRCDPISGHTALYWYRQSLGQGPEFLIYFQGTGAADDSGLPNDRFFAVRPEGSVSTLKIQRTERGDSAVYLCASSLNQGAAEQYFGPGTRLTVT.

This clone was detected a few times. This chain uses TRBV28 with TRBJ2-4, with a tentative D call TRBD1 (6 bases). The CDR3 has 16 amino acids. Trimming removed 7 bases from V and 1 base from J, with 17 bases in between. Germline lookup yields CDR1 MDHEN and CDR2 SYDVKM. CDR3 nucleotides: TGTGCCAGCACTCTATCAAGGGACACGGCCAAAAACATTCAGTACTTC. This gives the protein CASTLSRDTAKNIQYF.

This chain uses TRBV2 with TRBJ1-4; D remains ambiguous. Germline CDR1 is SNHLY and CDR2 is FYNNEI. Trimming took 8 bases from V and 5 from J, leaving 9 bases between them. The CDR3 has 12 residues. DNA for the CDR3: TGTGCCAGCTTTGGATTAAATGAAAAACTGTTTTTT. This translates into CASFGLNEKLFF.

The V call is TRBV4-1, the J call TRBJ2-2; 8 positions match TRBD1. CDR3 length equals 16 residues. Trimming removed 3 bases from V and 2 bases from J; junction bases left unmatched: 5. Germline CDR1 and CDR2: MGHRA and YSYEKL. CDR3 sequence reads: CASSQRQGTNTGELFF. CDR3 bases: TGCGCCAGCAGCCAGAGACAGGGGACAAACACCGGGGAGCTGTTTTTT.

The table lists this clone with a few counts. The J gene is TRBJ1-3, the V gene TRBV7-2; unclear D gene. Trimming removed 3 bases from V and 0 bases from J, with 3 bases in between. CDR3 size: 13 residues. Germline CDR1 reads SGHTA; CDR2 reads FQGNSA. For the CDR3, the DNA is TGTGCCAGCAGCTTCCTCTCTGGAAACACCATATATTTT. The encoded protein is CASSFLSGNTIYF. The full variable domain, its missing parts supplied by reference TRBV7-2 and TRBJ1-3, is GAGVSQSPSNKVTEKGKDVELRCDPISGHTALYWYRQSLGQGLEFLIYFQGNSAPDKSGLPSDRFSAERTGGSVSTLTIQRTQQEDSAVYLCASSFLSGNTIYFGEGSWLTVV.

The rearrangement joins TRBV2 to TRBJ1-1; possible D gene TRBD1, 5 bases. This CDR3 contains 13 residues. The V end was cut by 6 bases, the J end by 4 bases, with 12 bases between. The V gene's germline CDR1 is SNHLY and CDR2 FYNNEI. CDR3 amino acids: CASRFGAGTEAFF. The DNA of the CDR3 is TGTGCCAGCAGGTTTGGGGCAGGCACTGAAGCTTTCTTT.

This clone was seen a handful of times. The J gene is TRBJ2-2, the V gene TRBV15, with TRBD2 as a possible D gene (5 bases). The CDR3 extends over 14 amino acids. CDR1 is LNHNV, CDR2 YYDKDF, per germline (reference sequence). The V end was cut by 4 bases, the J end by 5 bases, with 11 bases between. CDR3 region: CATSTDQRTGELFF. The DNA of the CDR3 is TGTGCCACCAGCACCGACCAGCGGACCGGGGAGCTGTTTTTT.